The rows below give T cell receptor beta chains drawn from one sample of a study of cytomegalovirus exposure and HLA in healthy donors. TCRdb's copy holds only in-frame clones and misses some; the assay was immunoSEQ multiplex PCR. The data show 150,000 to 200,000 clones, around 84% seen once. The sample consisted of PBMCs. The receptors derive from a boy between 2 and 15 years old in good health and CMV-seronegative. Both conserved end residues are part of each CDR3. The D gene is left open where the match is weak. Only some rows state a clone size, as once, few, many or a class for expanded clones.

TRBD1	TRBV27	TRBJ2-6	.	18	CASSLSITGGFGANVLTF	TGTGCCAGCAGTTTATCGATAACAGGGGGCTTTGGGGCCAACGTCCTGACTTTC
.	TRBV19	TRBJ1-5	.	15	CASSIEAGYNQPQHF	TGTGCCAGTAGTATTGAGGCAGGGTACAATCAGCCCCAGCATTTT
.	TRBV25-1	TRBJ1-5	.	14	CASSARVDNQPQHF	TGTGCCAGCAGTGCCAGGGTTGACAATCAGCCCCAGCATTTT
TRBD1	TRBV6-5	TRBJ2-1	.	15	CASSYRQGFVNEQFF	TGTGCCAGCAGTTACCGACAGGGTTTCGTTAATGAGCAGTTCTTC
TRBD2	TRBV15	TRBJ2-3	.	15	CATSPGGPSIDTQYF	TGTGCCACCAGCCCGGGGGGGCCGTCTATAGATACGCAGTATTTT
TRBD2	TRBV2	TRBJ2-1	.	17	CASSGVAGGLPYNEQFF	TGTGCCAGCAGTGGGGTAGCGGGAGGGCTCCCCTACAATGAGCAGTTCTTC
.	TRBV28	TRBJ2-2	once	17	CASSYTVGMSNTGELFF	TGTGCCAGCAGTTATACAGTCGGGATGTCCAACACCGGGGAGCTGTTTTTT
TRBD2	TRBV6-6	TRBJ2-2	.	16	CASSTTSGKGTGELFF	TGTGCCAGCAGCACGACTAGCGGGAAAGGCACCGGGGAGCTGTTTTTT
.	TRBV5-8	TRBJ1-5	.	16	CASSLVPGWSNQPQHF	TGTGCCAGCAGCTTGGTCCCGGGTTGGAGCAATCAGCCCCAGCATTTT
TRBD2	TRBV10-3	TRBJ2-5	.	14	CAITAGGRQETQYF	TGTGCCATCACGGCGGGAGGCCGCCAAGAGACCCAGTACTTC
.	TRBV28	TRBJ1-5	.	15	CASSSAQGFNQPQHF	TGTGCCAGCAGTTCAGCTCAGGGGTTCAATCAGCCCCAGCATTTT
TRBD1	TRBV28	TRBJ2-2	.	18	CASSFRDRGVKGTGELFF	TGTGCCAGCAGTTTTCGGGACAGGGGGGTCAAAGGCACCGGGGAGCTGTTTTTT
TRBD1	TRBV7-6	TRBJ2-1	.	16	CASSRTGTGMLNEQFF	TGTGCCAGCAGCCGAACCGGGACAGGGATGCTCAATGAGCAGTTCTTC
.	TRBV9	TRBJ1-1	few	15	CASSPRGGLDTEAFF	TGTGCCAGCAGCCCCCGGGGGGGGCTGGACACTGAAGCTTTCTTT
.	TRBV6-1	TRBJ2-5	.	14	CASRRNLAQETQYF	TGTGCCAGCAGGCGCAATCTAGCGCAAGAGACCCAGTACTTC
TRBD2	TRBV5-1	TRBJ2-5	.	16	CASSPYIAGGEETQYF	TGCGCCAGCAGCCCCTACATAGCGGGAGGGGAAGAGACCCAGTACTTC
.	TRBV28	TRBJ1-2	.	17	CASSLNPVRRGNYGYTF	TGTGCCAGCAGTTTAAACCCGGTCCGGCGAGGGAACTATGGCTACACCTTC
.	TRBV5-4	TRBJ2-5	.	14	CASSSPMRGGTQYF	TGTGCCAGCAGCTCTCCTATGAGGGGAGGGACCCAGTACTTC
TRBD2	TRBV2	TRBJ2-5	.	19	CASSGHFSMGLAGQETQYF	TGTGCCAGCAGTGGGCATTTCTCTATGGGACTAGCGGGGCAAGAGACCCAGTACTTC
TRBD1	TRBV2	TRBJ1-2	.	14	CASVKGGSNYGYTF	TGTGCCAGCGTGAAAGGGGGCAGTAACTATGGCTACACCTTC
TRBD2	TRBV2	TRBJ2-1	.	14	CASTQRGGWYEQFF	TGTGCCAGCACCCAGCGGGGGGGCTGGTATGAGCAGTTCTTC
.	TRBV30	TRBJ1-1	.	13	CAWSNGFNTEAFF	TGTGCCTGGAGTAACGGTTTTAACACTGAAGCTTTCTTT
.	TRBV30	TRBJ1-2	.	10	CAWGPGGYTF	TGTGCCTGGGGCCCCGGGGGCTACACCTTC
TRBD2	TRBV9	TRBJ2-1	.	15	CASSVDTSGSLEQFF	TGTGCCAGCAGCGTTGATACTAGCGGGAGTCTTGAGCAGTTCTTC
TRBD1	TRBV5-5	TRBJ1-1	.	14	CASSGTGGASEAFF	TGTGCCAGCAGCGGGACAGGGGGCGCATCTGAAGCTTTCTTT
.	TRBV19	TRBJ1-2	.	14	CASSRGLIGEGYTF	TGTGCCAGTAGTAGAGGCCTGATAGGAGAGGGCTACACCTTC
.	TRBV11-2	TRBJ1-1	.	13	CASSLYVTTEAFF	TGTGCCAGCAGCCTCTACGTCACCACTGAAGCTTTCTTT
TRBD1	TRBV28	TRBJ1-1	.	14	CASSPGQDRTEAFF	TGTGCCAGCAGTCCTGGACAGGATCGGACTGAAGCTTTCTTT
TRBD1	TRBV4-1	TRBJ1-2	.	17	CASSQATYRQGADGYTF	TGCGCCAGCAGCCAAGCCACCTATCGACAGGGGGCGGATGGCTACACCTTC
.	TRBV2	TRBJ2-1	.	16	CASSEVDIRSYNEQFF	TGTGCCAGCAGTGAGGTGGACATACGCTCCTACAATGAGCAGTTCTTC
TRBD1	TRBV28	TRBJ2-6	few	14	CASRYRGGANVLTF	TGTGCCAGCAGATACAGGGGGGGGGCCAACGTCCTGACTTTC
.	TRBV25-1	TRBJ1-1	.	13	CASSEQRYTEAFF	TGTGCCAGCAGTGAACAGCGATACACTGAAGCTTTCTTT
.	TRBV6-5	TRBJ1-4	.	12	CASSEAGEKLFF	TGTGCCAGCAGTGAAGCAGGGGAAAAACTGTTTTTT
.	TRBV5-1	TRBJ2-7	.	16	CASSPRGGLRTYEQYF	TGCGCCAGCAGCCCGAGGGGGGGGTTAAGAACCTACGAGCAGTACTTC
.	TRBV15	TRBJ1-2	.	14	CATSRGEVQYGYTF	TGTGCCACCAGCAGAGGGGAGGTTCAGTATGGCTACACCTTC
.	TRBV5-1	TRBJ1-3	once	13	CASSPDQRNTIYF	TGCGCCAGCAGCCCCGATCAGAGAAACACCATATATTTT
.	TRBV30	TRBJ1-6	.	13	CAWSAGLNSPLHF	TGTGCCTGGAGCGCAGGCCTAAATTCACCCCTCCACTTT